One sample yielded the 27 T cell receptor beta chains listed below, sequenced in a study of long-term antiretroviral therapy in people with HIV. With survey level as its setting, the immunoSEQ assay was v3.0. Repertoires were generated with immunoSEQ multiplex PCR, while TCRdb's copy carries only in-frame clones and drops some. The sample lists some 19,000 clones, 70% to 85% occurring once. The sequencing used unsorted PBMCs, collected 0.9 years after starting antiretroviral therapy. These receptors all stem from a man younger than 30 with HIV.

This chain connects TRBV6-1 to TRBJ2-5; D may be TRBD2 (5 bases). Germline lookup yields CDR1 MNHNS and CDR2 SASEGT. CDR3 size: 17 residues. The V end lost 1 base, the J end lost 5 bases, and 20 bases lay between the germline ends. The CDR3 here is CASSEVGRRTWWETQYF. CDR3 DNA sequence: TGTGCCAGCAGTGAAGTGGGCAGGAGGACCTGGTGGGAGACCCAGTACTTC.

This clone occurred once. The CDR3 sequence: CASRPYTGELFF. The CDR3 region has the DNA TGTGCCAGCAGGCCCTATACCGGGGAGCTGTTTTTT. The chain links TRBV6-5 to TRBJ2-2, with no clear D. CDR3 size: 12 residues. In germline, CDR1 is MNHEY, CDR2 SVGAGI. V was clipped by 6 bases and J by 5 bases, with 7 bases between them.

The chain links TRBV11-1 to TRBJ2-3; tentative D call: TRBD1 (6 bases). The CDR3 has 16 amino acids. Germline lookup yields CDR1 SGHAT and CDR2 FQDESV (reference sequence). V was shortened by 4 bases and J by 2 bases, with 16 bases between the two germline ends. In nucleotides, the CDR3 is TGTGCCAGCAGCTACGGGATCGGACAGTCCACAGATACGCAGTATTTT. Protein: CASSYGIGQSTDTQYF.

The genes are TRBV5-1 and TRBJ1-4; 10 bases are shared with TRBD1. The trim removed 4 bases at V and 0 bases at J, leaving 6 bases unmatched. Germline loops: CDR1 SGHRS, CDR2 YFSETQ. The CDR3 extends over 17 amino acids. As DNA, the CDR3 is TGCGCCAGCAGCAGGGACAGGGGAAGCGCAACTAATGAAAAACTGTTTTTT. It yields the protein CASSRDRGSATNEKLFF. The full variable domain, completed using reference TRBV5-1 and TRBJ1-4, is KAGVTQTPRYLIKTRGQQVTLSCSPISGHRSVSWYQQTPGQGLQFLFEYFSETQRNKGNFPGRFSGRQFSNSRSEMNVSTLELGDSALYLCASSRDRGSATNEKLFFGSGTQLSVL.

This clone was counted a few times. The chain joins TRBV6-5 to TRBJ2-7; D not resolved. This CDR3 has 12 amino acids. Germline CDR1 is MNHEY and CDR2 is SVGAGI. V shed 0 bases and J shed 5 bases, with 5 bases lying between them. The CDR3 DNA reads as TGTGCCAGCAGTTACTCTGGTGACGAGCAGTACTTC. This codes for CASSYSGDEQYF.

The V call is TRBV5-1, the J call TRBJ1-1; a possible D gene is TRBD1 (5 bases). The CDR3 runs to 13 residues. The germline gives CDR1 SGHRS, CDR2 YFSETQ. The V end was cut by 4 bases, the J end by 11 bases, with 18 bases between. CDR3 bases: TGCGCCAGCAGCCTCGACAGTTACGAGGGGGCTTTCTTT. It yields the protein CASSLDSYEGAFF.

The chain employs TRBV7-9 and TRBJ2-5; maybe TRBD1 (5 bases). V was clipped by 1 base and J by 7 bases, with 16 bases between them. The CDR3 covers 15 residues. Germline V CDR1 and CDR2: SEHNR, FQNEAQ (reference sequence). CDR3 sequence: CASSLEGVGFGTQYF. CDR3 DNA: TGTGCCAGCAGCTTAGAAGGGGTAGGGTTTGGGACCCAGTACTTC.

The chain employs TRBV6-6 and TRBJ1-1, with TRBD1 identical over 8 bases. J was trimmed by 7 bases and V by 2 bases; bases with no gene match: 9. Per germline, CDR1 MNHNY and CDR2 SVGAGI (reference sequence). The CDR3 is 15 amino acids. The CDR3 DNA follows: TGTGCCAGCAGTTACCTCAGGGGGCGCGTAGATGAAGCTTTCTTT. Translated: CASSYLRGRVDEAFF.

The rearrangement links TRBV4-2 to TRBJ2-1; D is unclear. This CDR3 has 19 residues. Germline values: CDR1 LGHNA, CDR2 YNFKEQ. Deletions cut 1 base from V and 8 bases from J, with 27 bases between. The CDR3 region is CASSQAKTSQLASVDEQFF. CDR3 coding DNA: TGTGCCAGCAGCCAAGCCAAGACTTCGCAGTTAGCCTCAGTCGATGAGCAGTTCTTC.

The V gene is TRBV7-2, the J gene TRBJ1-5; D gene uncertain. The V end lost 1 base, the J end lost 0 bases, and 7 bases lay between the germline ends. The CDR3 loop spans 15 amino acids. Germline V gene lookup returns CDR1 SGHTA and CDR2 FQGNSA. The CDR3 spells CASSLGSNSNQPQHF. CDR3 coding DNA: TGTGCCAGCAGCTTAGGCAGCAATAGCAATCAGCCCCAGCATTTT.

This chain links TRBV2 with TRBJ2-5, with 8 positions matching TRBD1. This CDR3 is 12 amino acids long. Germline loops: CDR1 SNHLY, CDR2 FYNNEI. With 11 bases clipped from V and 4 bases from J, the junction kept 6 bases outside the gene matches. The CDR3: CAAAGGPETQYF. The CDR3, as DNA: TGTGCCGCCGCAGGGGGCCCAGAGACCCAGTACTTC.

The chain recombines TRBV5-1 with TRBJ2-5; TRBD1 aligns across 9 bases. This CDR3 is 13 amino acids long. Germline CDR1 SGHRS, CDR2 YFSETQ. J was trimmed by 3 bases and V by 6 bases; bases with no gene match: 3. CDR3 residues: CASTGTGKETQYF. The CDR3 coding sequence is TGCGCCAGCACGGGGACAGGGAAAGAGACCCAGTACTTC.

This chain connects TRBV14 to TRBJ2-3, with D unclear. This CDR3 has 14 residues. Trimming removed 4 bases from V and 4 bases from J, with 12 bases in between. CDR1 and CDR2 (germline): SGHDN, FVKESK. The CDR3 region has the DNA TGTGCCAGCAGCCTCCTGACTGGGGCAGATACGCAGTATTTT. This gives the protein CASSLLTGADTQYF.

The CDR3 nucleotides read TGTGCCAGCAGCTCCTCTTTGAGGGCTGGAAACACCATATATTTT. Protein: CASSSSLRAGNTIYF. This sequence joins TRBV5-6 and TRBJ1-3; D uncertain. CDR3 size: 15 residues. The V gene's germline CDR1 is SGHDT and CDR2 YYEEEE. The V end lost 3 bases, the J end lost 2 bases, and 12 bases lay between the germline ends.

The chain combines TRBV30 with TRBJ2-7; possibly TRBD1 for D (6 bases). The CDR3 sequence is 13 residues long. CDR1 GTSNPN and CDR2 SVGIG come from the germline V gene (reference sequence). The CDR3 coding sequence is TGTGCAACCCACGGGGACATTGAGTGGGAGCAGTACTTC. Amino acids: CATHGDIEWEQYF.

This chain uses TRBV12-5 with TRBJ2-1, with a weak D call TRBD1 (5 bases). V dropped 5 bases and J dropped 5 bases, with 13 bases sitting between them. The CDR3 is 14 amino acids. The V gene's germline CDR1 is LGHNT and CDR2 FRNRAP. In DNA, the CDR3 is TGTGCTAGTGGTCTGGGGCAAGTCGACAATGAGCAGTTCTTC. Its protein product is CASGLGQVDNEQFF.

The chain carries TRBV11-2 and TRBJ1-6; D not certain. The CDR3 runs 16 residues. V was shortened by 7 bases and J by 5 bases, with 18 bases between the two germline ends. Per the germline V gene, CDR1 is SGHAT and CDR2 is FQNNGV. The CDR3 coding sequence is TGTGCCAGCAACCAACAGCAGACCCCCAATAATTCACCCCTCCACTTT. Residues: CASNQQQTPNNSPLHF.

This clone has a handful of counts. V and J are TRBV29-1 and TRBJ1-5; no clear D. The CDR3 is 13 amino acids. V lost 4 bases to trimming and J lost 0 bases, with 7 bases between them. Germline values: CDR1 SQVTM, CDR2 ANQGSEA. The CDR3, as DNA: TGCAGCGTTGGTCGGGATAGCAATCAGCCCCAGCATTTT. Translation gives CSVGRDSNQPQHF.

This clone was seen just once. V usage is TRBV5-4 and J usage is TRBJ1-2; perhaps TRBD1 as D (5 bases). V dropped 4 bases and J dropped 5 bases, with 9 bases sitting between them. The CDR3 extends over 12 amino acids. Germline CDR1 reads SGHNT; CDR2 reads YYREEE (reference sequence). CDR3 in DNA: TGTGCCAGCAGCGCCGACAGATATGGCTACACCTTC. It codes for CASSADRYGYTF.

The gene calls are TRBV6-4 and TRBJ2-1, with 8 bases that match TRBD1. Germline assignment: CDR1 MRHNA and CDR2 SNTAGT. This CDR3 comprises 15 residues. Losses at the gene ends were 4 bases for V and 4 bases for J; bases not matched to a gene: 6. This chain's CDR3 is CASSVQGAGYNEQFF. For the CDR3, the DNA is TGTGCCAGCAGTGTCCAGGGGGCAGGGTACAATGAGCAGTTCTTC.

Only one count was recorded for this clone. This sequence joins TRBV5-1 and TRBJ2-3; possible D gene TRBD2, 7 bases. Per germline, CDR1 SGHRS and CDR2 YFSETQ. The V end lost 0 bases, the J end lost 5 bases, and 10 bases lay between the germline ends. The CDR3 totals 14 residues. For the CDR3, the DNA is TGCGCCAGCAGCTTGGGAGGGGGGGAAGATACGCAGTATTTT. Its protein is CASSLGGGEDTQYF.

This rearrangement joins TRBV6-1 to TRBJ1-1; D uncertain. Trimming shortened V by 11 bases and J by 4 bases, and 11 bases separated the two germline ends. The V gene's germline CDR1 is MNHNS and CDR2 SASEGT. CDR3 size: 11 residues. Here the CDR3 DNA reads TGTGCCGGGAAGCGGGCCACTGAAGCTTTCTTT. Amino acid sequence: CAGKRATEAFF.

V and J are TRBV5-4 and TRBJ2-7; D remains unclear. Looked up from germline, CDR1 is SGHNT and CDR2 is YYREEE (reference sequence). The CDR3 consists of 13 residues. V lost 5 bases and J lost 4, with 13 bases in between. CDR3 region: CASSAEKTYEQYF. The CDR3 region has the DNA TGTGCCAGCAGTGCAGAGAAAACTTACGAGCAGTACTTC.

V and J are TRBV6-1 and TRBJ1-1, with no clear D. The germline gives CDR1 MNHNS, CDR2 SASEGT. Trimming left V 5 bases short and J 0 bases short, with 7 bases between. The CDR3 totals 13 residues. The CDR3 DNA is TGTGCCAGCAGTCAACAGCTGAACACTGAAGCTTTCTTT. Protein: CASSQQLNTEAFF.

This clone was counted only a few times. The chain carries TRBV6-6 and TRBJ1-1, with D possibly TRBD1 on 5 matching bases. The ends were cut back, 4 bases at V and 3 bases at J, with 12 bases in the middle. Per the germline V gene, CDR1 is MNHNY and CDR2 is SVGAGI (reference sequence). The length of the CDR3 is 14 residues. The chain's CDR3 is CASSSEGQHTEAFF. The CDR3 DNA reads as TGTGCCAGCAGTTCTGAGGGGCAGCACACTGAAGCTTTCTTT.

The V call is TRBV2, the J call TRBJ1-6, with D unresolved. The CDR3 contains 14 residues. Germline V lookup: CDR1 SNHLY, CDR2 FYNNEI. Trimming stripped 3 bases from V and 4 bases from J, with 7 bases between. For the CDR3, the DNA is TGTGCCAGCAGTGATGCGAGGTATAATTCACCCCTCCACTTT. Encoded protein: CASSDARYNSPLHF.

This clone appeared a single time. The genes are TRBV20-1 and TRBJ1-4; D is uncertain. The CDR3 length is 11 residues. CDR1 and CDR2 (germline): DFQATT, SNEGSKA (reference sequence). Trimming left V 3 bases short and J 14 bases short, with 13 bases between. The CDR3 loop is CSASYRDRLFF. The CDR3, as DNA: TGCAGTGCTAGTTATCGTGACCGGCTGTTTTTT.